This T cell receptor beta chain is from a study of T cell responses to AZD1222 COVID-19 vaccine (dated by TCRdb to the early 2020s). Regarding the study in general: AZD1222 recipients with second doses at about 4 weeks or about 12 weeks were pooled, because spike-specific TCR depth and breadth did not differ between schedules. Enrollment into the trials was organized by age into subgroups of 18-55, 56-69 and 70-plus years, and those subgroups contained roughly 150, 30 and 60 TCR-sequenced participants, respectively. TCR sequencing was performed for about 250 trial participants, of whom roughly 200 were given two doses of AZD1222 and approximately 25 were given two doses of MenACWY control vaccine.

Summary of the overall study and its limitations: The 56-69-year group was small, and its depth increase did not reach significance, likely because of low power. Conclusions about previously exposed vaccinees were limited because only 6 or 7 AZD1222 recipients were SARS-CoV-2 seropositive at baseline. Vaccine-associated CD4 TCRs spanned the whole spike protein, with dominant responses in regions 160-218 and 743-854. A significant rise in spike-specific TCR breadth and depth was observed after two AZD1222 doses relative to day 0 and relative to MenACWY recipients. Most participants were white British and females outnumbered males, and the authors suggested that clonal diversity may have been underestimated. Because no day 14 peak-response samples were available, repertoires were characterized only after the peak T cell response. Epitopes outside the regions mutated in the B.1.351 and B.1.1.7 variants were reportedly recognized by nearly half of the unique spike-specific TCRs.

The time point label here, explained by the study, means: baseline before first vaccination. The vaccinee samples were drawn from two UK trials, COV001 and COV002, one of which was a single-blind randomized controlled phase 2/3 trial testing AZD1222 (ChAdOx1 nCoV-19) in healthy adults. For TCRbeta chain sequencing, PBMC samples were collected from trial participants at day 0 and at day 28 after the second dose. A note on this clone: Its recognized antigen is unknown. Per-base qualities were not stored, and no clone one base away is much larger.

The CDR3 regions of human TCRbeta chains were analyzed by immunosequencing. On the authors' methods: TCRs in the repertoires were compared against a reference library of SARS-CoV-2-specific TCRs that had been generated with the MIRA antigen-specificity platform. Breadth meant the fraction of unique TCRs that were SARS-CoV-2-associated, whereas depth meant the fraction of total T cells that were SARS-CoV-2-associated. Using the MIRA data, each spike-specific TCR was assigned both to the spike region to which the TCR was reactive and to a CD4 or CD8 class. Log10-transformed breadth and depth values were compared by one-way ANOVA with Sidak's multiple comparisons tests. TCRdb mirrors the immuneACCESS table, restricted to in-frame sequences. Some clones are absent from its copies; in checked studies, under half trace to an unresolved V gene, and the reason for the others is unknown. That table supplies the V and J calls and clone size; D and trimming were determined from the DNA. The sample profile shows 130,000 to 150,000 clones; 90% to 95% of them were found once. The ten largest clones add up to about 1.9% of the sample.

Ends trimmed: V by 2 bases, J by 5 bases; bases unmatched to a gene: 10. From the cysteine through the phenylalanine, the CDR3 covers 17 amino acids. Solely the CDR3 DNA is kept, with 51 bases framed from the first base. From the germline V gene (reference sequence), CDR1 is PRHDT and CDR2 is FYEKMQ. The receptor was derived from an adult in good health. Source: peripheral blood, taken on day 0 of AZD1222 vaccination. Recombination connected TRBV13 to TRBJ2-2; 8 of the junction bases match TRBD1. The CDR3 reads CASSLKIGQGATGELFF. The nucleotide sequence is TGTGCCAGCAGCTTAAAAATTGGCCAGGGGGCGACCGGGGAGCTGTTTTTT.